The clone carrying this T cell receptor (beta chain) appeared many times. Its antigen is not identified. The V and J ends lost 8 bases and 3 bases, in that order; junction bases with no gene match: 6. This CDR3 has 13 amino acids. Germline assignment: CDR1 ENHRY and CDR2 SYGVKD. The data are from a study of T-cell reconstitution after alpha-beta-depleted transplantation in children. Study-wide points: Reports say that about two months after transplant, the alpha-beta T cells came out of several hundred graft clones that had expanded. TCRbeta diversity was high at day 60 in some patients (a result of surviving recipient T cells and thymic progenitors).

Unique molecular identifiers tagged the TCRbeta library. MiXCR, applied by TCRdb to the PCR reads, yields one record per CDR3 protein. Altogether 25,000 to 30,000 distinct CDR3 sequences are present, about 6.3% being singletons, with the ten largest covering approximately 7%. The source was PBMCs, mostly from graft donor cells, collected 180 days after TCRalphabeta/CD19-depleted stem cell transplant. The sequence was collected from a male patient younger than 18 who had a stem cell transplant for acute myeloid leukemia, so the T cells may come from the graft donor. The V call is TRBV10-3, the J call TRBJ2-7, with 8 nucleotides matching TRBD1. CDR3 in amino acids: CAIAPRGHYEQYF. The DNA for the CDR3 is TGTGCCATCGCCCCCAGGGGGCACTACGAGCAGTACTTC.